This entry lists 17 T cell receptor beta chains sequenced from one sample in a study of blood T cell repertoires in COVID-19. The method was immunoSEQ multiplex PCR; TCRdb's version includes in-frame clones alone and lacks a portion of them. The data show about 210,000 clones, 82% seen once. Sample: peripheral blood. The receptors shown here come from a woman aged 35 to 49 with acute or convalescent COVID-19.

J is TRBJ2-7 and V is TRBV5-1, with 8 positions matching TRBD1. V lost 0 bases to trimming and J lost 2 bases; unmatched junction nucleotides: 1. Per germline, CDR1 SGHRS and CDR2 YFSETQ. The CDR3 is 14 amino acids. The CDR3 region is CASSLVTGAYEQYF. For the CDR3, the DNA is TGCGCCAGCAGCTTGGTGACAGGGGCCTACGAGCAGTACTTC.

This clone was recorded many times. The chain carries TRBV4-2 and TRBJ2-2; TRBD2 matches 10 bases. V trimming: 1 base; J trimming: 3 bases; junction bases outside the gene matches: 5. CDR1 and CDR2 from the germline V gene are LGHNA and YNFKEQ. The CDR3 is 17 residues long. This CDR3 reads CASSQAQAGGHTGELFF. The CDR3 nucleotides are TGTGCCAGCAGCCAAGCTCAAGCGGGGGGGCACACCGGGGAGCTGTTTTTT.

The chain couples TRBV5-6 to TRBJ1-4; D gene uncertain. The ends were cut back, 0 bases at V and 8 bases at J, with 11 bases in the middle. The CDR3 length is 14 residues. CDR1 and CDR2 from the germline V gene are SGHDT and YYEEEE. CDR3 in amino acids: CASSLDYRPEKLFF. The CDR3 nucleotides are TGTGCCAGCAGCTTGGACTACCGGCCGGAAAAACTGTTTTTT.

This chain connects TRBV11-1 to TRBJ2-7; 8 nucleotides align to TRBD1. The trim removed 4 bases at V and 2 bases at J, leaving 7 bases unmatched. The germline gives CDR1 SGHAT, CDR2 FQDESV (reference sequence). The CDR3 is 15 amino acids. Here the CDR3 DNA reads TGTGCCAGCAGCTCCGCAGGGGGCGTTACCTACGAGCAGTACTTC. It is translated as CASSSAGGVTYEQYF.

The CDR3 sequence: CASSVSSTPYNEQFF. As DNA, the CDR3 is TGTGCCAGCAGCGTTTCTAGCACCCCTTACAATGAGCAGTTCTTC. This chain connects TRBV9 to TRBJ2-1; the D gene is possibly TRBD2 (5 bases). This CDR3 contains 15 residues. The germline V and J ends were trimmed by 2 bases and 4 bases, with 13 bases remaining between them. CDR1 is SGDLS and CDR2 is YYNGEE in the germline V gene.

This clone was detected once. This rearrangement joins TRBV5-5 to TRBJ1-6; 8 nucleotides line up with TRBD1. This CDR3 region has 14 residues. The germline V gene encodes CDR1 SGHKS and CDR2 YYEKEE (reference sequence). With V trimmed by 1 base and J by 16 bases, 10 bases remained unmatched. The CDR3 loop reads CASSLSRQGLLLHF. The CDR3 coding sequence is TGTGCCAGCAGCTTGTCTCGACAGGGGCTTCTTCTCCACTTT.

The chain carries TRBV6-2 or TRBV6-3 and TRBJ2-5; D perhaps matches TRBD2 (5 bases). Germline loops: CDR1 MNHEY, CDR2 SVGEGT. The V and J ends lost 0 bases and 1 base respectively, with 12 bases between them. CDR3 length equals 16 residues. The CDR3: CASSYSWRAIQETQYF. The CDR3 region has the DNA TGTGCCAGCAGTTACTCGTGGCGGGCAATCCAAGAGACCCAGTACTTC.

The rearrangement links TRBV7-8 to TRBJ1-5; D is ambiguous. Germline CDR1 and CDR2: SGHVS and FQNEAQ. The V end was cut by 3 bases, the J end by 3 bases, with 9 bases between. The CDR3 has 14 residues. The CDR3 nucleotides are TGTGCCAGCAGCTTCCCGGGGTACAATCAGCCCCAGCATTTT. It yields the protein CASSFPGYNQPQHF.

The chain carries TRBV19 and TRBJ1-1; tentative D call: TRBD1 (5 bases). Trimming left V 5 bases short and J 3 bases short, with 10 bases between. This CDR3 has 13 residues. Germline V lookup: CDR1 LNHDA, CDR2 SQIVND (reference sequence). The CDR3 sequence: CASSVAGYTEAFF. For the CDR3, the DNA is TGTGCCAGTAGTGTTGCAGGGTACACTGAAGCTTTCTTT.

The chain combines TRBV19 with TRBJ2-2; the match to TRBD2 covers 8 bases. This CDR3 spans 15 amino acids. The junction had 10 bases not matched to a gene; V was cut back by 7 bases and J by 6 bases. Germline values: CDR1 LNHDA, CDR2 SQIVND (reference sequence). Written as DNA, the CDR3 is TGTGCCAGTACCCCCGGGGGGGGGTTCCCCGGGGAGCTGTTTTTT. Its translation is CASTPGGGFPGELFF. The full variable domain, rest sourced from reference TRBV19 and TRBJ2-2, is DGGITQSPKYLFRKEGQNVTLSCEQNLNHDAMYWYRQDPGQGLRLIYYSQIVNDFQKGDIAEGYSVSREKKESFPLTVTSAQKNPTAFYLCASTPGGGFPGELFFGEGSRLTVL.

CDR3 coding DNA: TGTGCCTGGAGTGTAATAGGGCGGCGGGACACTGAAGCTTTCTTT. Translation: CAWSVIGRRDTEAFF. The rearrangement joins TRBV30 to TRBJ1-1; D gene ambiguous. CDR1 and CDR2 from the germline V gene are GTSNPN and SVGIG (reference sequence). The CDR3 has 15 residues. With 0 bases removed from V and 3 bases from J, the gap between germline ends came to 14 bases. Filled out from reference TRBV30 and TRBJ1-1, the complete variable domain reads SQTIHQWPATLVQPVGSPLSLECTVEGTSNPNLYWYRQAAGRGLQLLFYSVGIGQISSEVPQNLSASRPQDRQFILSSKKLLLSDSGFYLCAWSVIGRRDTEAFFGQGTRLTVV.

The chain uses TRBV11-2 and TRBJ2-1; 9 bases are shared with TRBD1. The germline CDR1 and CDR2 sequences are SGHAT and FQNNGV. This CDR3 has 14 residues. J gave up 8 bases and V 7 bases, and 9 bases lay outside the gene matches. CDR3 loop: CASNTGTGKYEQFF. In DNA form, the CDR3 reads TGTGCCAGCAATACCGGGACAGGGAAGTATGAGCAGTTCTTC.

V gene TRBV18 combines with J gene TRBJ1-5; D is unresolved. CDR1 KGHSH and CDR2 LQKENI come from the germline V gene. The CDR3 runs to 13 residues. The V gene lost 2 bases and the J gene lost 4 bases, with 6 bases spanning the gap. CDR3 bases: TGTGCCAGCTCACCAATCGGGAATCAGCCCCAGCATTTT. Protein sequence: CASSPIGNQPQHF.

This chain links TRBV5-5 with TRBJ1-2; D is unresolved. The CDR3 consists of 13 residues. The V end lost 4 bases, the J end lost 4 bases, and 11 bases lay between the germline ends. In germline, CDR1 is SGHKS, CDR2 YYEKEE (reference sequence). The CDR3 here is CASSRGSSYGYTF. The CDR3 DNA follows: TGTGCCAGCAGCCGAGGCAGCTCCTATGGCTACACCTTC.

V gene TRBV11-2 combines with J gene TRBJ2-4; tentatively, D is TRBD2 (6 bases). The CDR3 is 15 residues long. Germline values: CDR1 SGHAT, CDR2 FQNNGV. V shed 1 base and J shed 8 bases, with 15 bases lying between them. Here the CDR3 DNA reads TGTGCCAGCAGCTTAGCCCCGACTAGTTACTACATTCAGTACTTC. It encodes CASSLAPTSYYIQYF.

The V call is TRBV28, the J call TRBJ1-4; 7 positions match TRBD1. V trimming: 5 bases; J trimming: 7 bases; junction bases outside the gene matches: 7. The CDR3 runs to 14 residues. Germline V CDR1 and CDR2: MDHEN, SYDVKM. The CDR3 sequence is CASSGWTGREKLFF. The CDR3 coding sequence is TGTGCCAGCAGTGGGTGGACAGGACGTGAAAAACTGTTTTTT.

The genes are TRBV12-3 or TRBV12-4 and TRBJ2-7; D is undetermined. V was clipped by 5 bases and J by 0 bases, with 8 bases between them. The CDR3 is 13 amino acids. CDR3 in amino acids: CASSPGASYEQYF. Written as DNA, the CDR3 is TGTGCCAGCAGTCCTGGAGCCTCCTACGAGCAGTACTTC.